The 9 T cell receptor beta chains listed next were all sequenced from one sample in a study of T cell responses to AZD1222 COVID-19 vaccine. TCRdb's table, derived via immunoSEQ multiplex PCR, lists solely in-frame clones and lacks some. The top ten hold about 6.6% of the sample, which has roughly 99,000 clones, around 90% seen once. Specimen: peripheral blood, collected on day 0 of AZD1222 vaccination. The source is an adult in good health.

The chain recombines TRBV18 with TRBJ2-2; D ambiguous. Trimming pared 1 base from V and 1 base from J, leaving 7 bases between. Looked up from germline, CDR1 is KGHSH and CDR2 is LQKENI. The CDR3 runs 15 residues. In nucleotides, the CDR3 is TGTGCCAGCTCACCACAGTCTAGGAACACCGGGGAGCTGTTTTTT. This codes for CASSPQSRNTGELFF.

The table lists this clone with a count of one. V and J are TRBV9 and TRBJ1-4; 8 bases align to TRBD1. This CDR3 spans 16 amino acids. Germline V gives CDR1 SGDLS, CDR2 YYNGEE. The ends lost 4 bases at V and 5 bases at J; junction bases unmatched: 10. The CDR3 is CASSPRADRGNEKLFF. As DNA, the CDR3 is TGTGCCAGCAGCCCCCGGGCCGACAGGGGAAATGAAAAACTGTTTTTT.

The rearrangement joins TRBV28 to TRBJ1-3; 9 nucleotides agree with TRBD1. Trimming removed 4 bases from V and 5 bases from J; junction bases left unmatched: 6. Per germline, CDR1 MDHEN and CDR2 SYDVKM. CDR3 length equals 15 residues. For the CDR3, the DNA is TGTGCCAGCAGTTCCTCGGACAGGGGCAGAAACACCATATATTTT. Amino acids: CASSSSDRGRNTIYF.

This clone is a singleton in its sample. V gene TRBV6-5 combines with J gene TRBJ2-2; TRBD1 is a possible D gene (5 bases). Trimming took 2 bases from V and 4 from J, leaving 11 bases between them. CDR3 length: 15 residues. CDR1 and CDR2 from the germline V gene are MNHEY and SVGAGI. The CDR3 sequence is CASSYRVTGTGELFF. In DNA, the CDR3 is TGTGCCAGCAGTTACAGGGTCACAGGCACCGGGGAGCTGTTTTTT.

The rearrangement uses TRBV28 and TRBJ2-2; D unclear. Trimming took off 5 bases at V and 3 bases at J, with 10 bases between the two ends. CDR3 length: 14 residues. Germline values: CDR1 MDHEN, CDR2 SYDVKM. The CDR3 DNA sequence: TGTGCCAGCAGTAGTACCACACACACCGGGGAGCTGTTTTTT. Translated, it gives CASSSTTHTGELFF.

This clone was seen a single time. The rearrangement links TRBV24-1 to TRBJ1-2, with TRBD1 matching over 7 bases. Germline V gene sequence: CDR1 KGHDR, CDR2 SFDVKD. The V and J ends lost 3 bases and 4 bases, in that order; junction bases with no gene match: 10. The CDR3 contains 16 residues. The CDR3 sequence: CATSDPSQGGSYGYTF. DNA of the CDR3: TGTGCCACCAGTGATCCCTCTCAGGGGGGTTCCTATGGCTACACCTTC.

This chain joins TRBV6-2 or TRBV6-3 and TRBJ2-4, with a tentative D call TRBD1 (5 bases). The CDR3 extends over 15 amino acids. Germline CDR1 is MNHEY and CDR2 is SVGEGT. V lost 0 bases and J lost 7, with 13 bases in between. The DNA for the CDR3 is TGTGCCAGCAGTTACTCGTCTGGGCAGGGTAACATTCAGTACTTC. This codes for CASSYSSGQGNIQYF.

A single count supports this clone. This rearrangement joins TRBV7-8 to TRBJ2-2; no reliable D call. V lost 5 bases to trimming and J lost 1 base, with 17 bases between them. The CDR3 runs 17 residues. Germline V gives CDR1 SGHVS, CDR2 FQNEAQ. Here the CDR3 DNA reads TGTGCCAGCAGCCCGATAGACCAGACCCAGAACACCGGGGAGCTGTTTTTT. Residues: CASSPIDQTQNTGELFF.

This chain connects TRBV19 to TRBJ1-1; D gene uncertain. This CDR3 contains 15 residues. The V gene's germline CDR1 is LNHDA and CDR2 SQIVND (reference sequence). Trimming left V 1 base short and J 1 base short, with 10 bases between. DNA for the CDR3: TGTGCCAGTAGTATAGCGGGCACCCAGAACACTGAAGCTTTCTTT. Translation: CASSIAGTQNTEAFF. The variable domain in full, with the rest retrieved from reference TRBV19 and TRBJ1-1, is DGGITQSPKYLFRKEGQNVTLSCEQNLNHDAMYWYRQDPGQGLRLIYYSQIVNDFQKGDIAEGYSVSREKKESFPLTVTSAQKNPTAFYLCASSIAGTQNTEAFFGQGTRLTVV.